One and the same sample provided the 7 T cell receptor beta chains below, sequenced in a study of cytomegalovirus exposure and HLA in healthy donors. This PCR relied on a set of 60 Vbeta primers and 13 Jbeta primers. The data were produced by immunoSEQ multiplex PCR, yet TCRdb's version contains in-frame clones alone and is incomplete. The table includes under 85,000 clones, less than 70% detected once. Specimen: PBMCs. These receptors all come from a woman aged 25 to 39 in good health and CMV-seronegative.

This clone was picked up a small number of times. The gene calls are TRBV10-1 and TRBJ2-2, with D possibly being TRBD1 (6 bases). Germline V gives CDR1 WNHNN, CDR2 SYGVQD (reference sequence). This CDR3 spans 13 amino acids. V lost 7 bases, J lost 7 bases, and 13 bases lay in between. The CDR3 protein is CASTEGGSGELFF. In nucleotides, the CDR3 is TGCGCCAGCACAGAAGGGGGTAGCGGGGAGCTGTTTTTT.

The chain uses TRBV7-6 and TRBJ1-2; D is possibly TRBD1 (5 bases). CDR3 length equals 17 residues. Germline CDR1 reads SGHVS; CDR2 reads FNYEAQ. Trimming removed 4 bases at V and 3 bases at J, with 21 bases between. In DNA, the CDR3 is TGTGCCAGCAGCTCTAAACCCCACAGGAAAACGGACTATGGCTACACCTTC. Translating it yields CASSSKPHRKTDYGYTF.

The DNA of the CDR3 is TGTGCCAGCAGCCCCCAACAGGGAACTAATGAAAAACTGTTTTTT. As protein: CASSPQQGTNEKLFF. J is TRBJ1-4 and V is TRBV14, with D possibly being TRBD1 (6 bases). With 4 bases removed from V and 1 base from J, the gap between germline ends came to 10 bases. There are 15 residues in the CDR3. From germline, CDR1 is SGHDN and CDR2 FVKESK.

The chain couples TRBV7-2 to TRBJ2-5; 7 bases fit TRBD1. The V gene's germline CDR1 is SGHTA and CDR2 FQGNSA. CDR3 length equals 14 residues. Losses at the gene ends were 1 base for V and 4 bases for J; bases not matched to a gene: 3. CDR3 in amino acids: CASSLDRGLETQYF. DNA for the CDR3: TGTGCCAGCAGCTTAGACAGGGGCTTAGAGACCCAGTACTTC.

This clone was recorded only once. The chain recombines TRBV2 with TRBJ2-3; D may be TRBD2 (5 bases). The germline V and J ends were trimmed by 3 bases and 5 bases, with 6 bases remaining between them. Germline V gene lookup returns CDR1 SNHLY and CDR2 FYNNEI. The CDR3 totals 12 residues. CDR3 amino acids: CASSEGEDTQYF. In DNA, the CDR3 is TGTGCCAGCAGTGAGGGAGAAGATACGCAGTATTTT.

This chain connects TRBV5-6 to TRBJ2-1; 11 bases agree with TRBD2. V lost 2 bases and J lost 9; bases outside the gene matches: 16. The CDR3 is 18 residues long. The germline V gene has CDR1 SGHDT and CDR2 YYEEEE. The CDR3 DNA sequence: TGTGCCAGCAGCTTTAGCGGGGGGGCCGTCGCCCCCTACCGTGAGCAGTTCTTC. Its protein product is CASSFSGGAVAPYREQFF.

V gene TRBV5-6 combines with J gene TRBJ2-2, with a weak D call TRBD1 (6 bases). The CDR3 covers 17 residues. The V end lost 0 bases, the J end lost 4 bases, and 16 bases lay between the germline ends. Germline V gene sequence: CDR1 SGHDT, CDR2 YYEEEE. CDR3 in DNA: TGTGCCAGCAGCTTGGTCCGAAGGGGGTCGGGCACCGGGGAGCTGTTTTTT. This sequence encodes CASSLVRRGSGTGELFF.